This entry concerns a single T cell receptor (beta chain). This specimen belongs to a study of T cell responses to AZD1222 COVID-19 vaccine. Trimming took 5 bases from V and 5 from J, leaving 12 bases between them. CDR1 is LNHDA, CDR2 SQIVND, per germline (reference sequence). The CDR3 has 14 amino acids. This table comes from immunoSEQ multiplex PCR, and its TCRdb copy is limited to in-frame clones, with some not included. The data show under 130,000 clones, about 90% seen once. The sequences come from peripheral blood, collected on day 0 of AZD1222 vaccination. The chain combines TRBV19 with TRBJ1-4; D uncertain. This receptor was taken from an adult in good health. The CDR3 loop is CASSGRATNEKLFF. The CDR3 DNA reads as TGTGCCAGTAGTGGACGAGCGACAAATGAAAAACTGTTTTTT.